This T cell receptor (beta chain) emerged from a study of beta chain features in type 1 diabetes. Study results and caveats: Moderate yet significant TCRB CDR3 shortening was seen in Type 1 diabetes patients in all four CD4+ subsets. Fewer junction insertions and more nucleotide deletions appeared in type 1 diabetes patients. PCR might favor shorter templates, but any such skew would affect patients and controls equally.

V was trimmed by 4 bases and J by 3 bases, leaving 8 bases between them. This CDR3 comprises 12 residues. Germline V gene lookup returns CDR1 SQVTM and CDR2 ANQGSEA. A word on this clone: Its target is unknown.

A heparinised blood draw that averaged around 110 mL was obtained once from each donor. CD45RO/CCR7/CD25/CD127/CD95/CD27 staining was used to isolate CD4+ naive, central memory, regulatory and stem cell-like memory cells by sorting. Reverse transcribing all isolated RNA meant expressed TCRB transcripts were sequenced. TCRdb's copy holds only in-frame clones and misses some; the assay was immunoSEQ multiplex PCR. The sample contains some 200,000 clones, roughly 17% of which appear only once. Sequencing input: naive CD4+ T cells from blood. V and J are TRBV29-1 and TRBJ2-3; D is ambiguous. The source is a man under 40 with type 1 diabetes. The CDR3: CSVGFETDTQYF. The CDR3 coding sequence is TGCAGCGTTGGATTCGAAACAGATACGCAGTATTTT.